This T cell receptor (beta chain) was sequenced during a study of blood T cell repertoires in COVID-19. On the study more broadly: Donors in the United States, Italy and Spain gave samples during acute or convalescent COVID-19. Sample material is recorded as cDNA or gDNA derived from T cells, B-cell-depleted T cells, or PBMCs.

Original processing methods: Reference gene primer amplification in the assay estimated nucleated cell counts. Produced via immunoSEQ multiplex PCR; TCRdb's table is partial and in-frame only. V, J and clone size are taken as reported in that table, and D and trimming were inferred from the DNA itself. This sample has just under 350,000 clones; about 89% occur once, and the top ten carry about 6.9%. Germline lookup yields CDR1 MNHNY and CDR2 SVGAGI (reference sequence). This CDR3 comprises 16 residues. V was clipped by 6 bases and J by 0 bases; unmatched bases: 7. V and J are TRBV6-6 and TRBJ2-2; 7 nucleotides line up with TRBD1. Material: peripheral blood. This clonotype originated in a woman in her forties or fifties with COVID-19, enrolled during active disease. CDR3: CASRLGTVSNTGELFF. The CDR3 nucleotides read TGTGCCAGCAGGCTGGGGACAGTTTCGAACACCGGGGAGCTGTTTTTT.